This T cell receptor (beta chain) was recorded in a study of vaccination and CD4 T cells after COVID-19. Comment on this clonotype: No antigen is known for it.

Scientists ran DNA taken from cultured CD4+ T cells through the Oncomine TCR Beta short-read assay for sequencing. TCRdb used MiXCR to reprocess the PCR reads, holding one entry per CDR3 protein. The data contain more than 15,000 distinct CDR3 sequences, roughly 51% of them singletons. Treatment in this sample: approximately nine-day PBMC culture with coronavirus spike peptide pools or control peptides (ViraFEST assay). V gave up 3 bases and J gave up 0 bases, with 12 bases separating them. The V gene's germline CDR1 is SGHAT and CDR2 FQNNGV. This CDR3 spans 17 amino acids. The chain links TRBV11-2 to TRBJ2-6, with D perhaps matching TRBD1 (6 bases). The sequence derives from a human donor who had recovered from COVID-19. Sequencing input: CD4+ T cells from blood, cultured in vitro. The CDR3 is CASSFRTANSGANVLTF. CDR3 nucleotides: TGTGCCAGCAGCTTTAGGACAGCCAACTCTGGGGCCAACGTCCTGACTTTC. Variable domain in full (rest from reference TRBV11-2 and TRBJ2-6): EAGVAQSPRYKIIEKRQSVAFWCNPISGHATLYWYQQILGQGPKLLIQFQNNGVVDDSQLPKDRFSAERLKGVDSTLKIQPAKLEDSAVYLCASSFRTANSGANVLTFGAGSRLTVL.